The source of this T cell receptor beta chain is a study of T cells in Graves' hyperthyroidism and ophthalmopathy. Study-wide context: At the time of initial diagnosis and before any treatment, peripheral blood was collected.

This clonotype was seen at least ten times. Its antigen is currently unknown. Overall study findings and caveats: Most expanded thyroid clonotypes above 0.001 recurred in blood. The model made its ophthalmopathy prediction, and onset followed a median 6.5 months later.

The source material, RNA transcripts, was used to amplify TCR beta CDR3 regions. HTBI primers were used for first-round RT-PCR of the TCR CDR3. TCRdb reprocessed the multiplex PCR reads via MiXCR and lists one record per CDR3 protein. Here the sample spans about 380,000 distinct CDR3 sequences, about a fifth being singletons. This CDR3 comprises 14 residues. The V end lost 6 bases, the J end lost 4 bases, and 15 bases lay between the germline ends. Germline V CDR1 and CDR2: SNHLY, FYNNEI. The authors took PBMCs from roughly 9.5 ml fresh peripheral blood. The J gene is TRBJ1-2, the V gene TRBV2; no definite D call. This sequence originates from a man aged 18 to 29 with Graves' ophthalmopathy. The source material was blood. The CDR3 DNA sequence: TGTGCCAGCAGGGAGGTTTCCGCAGGCTATGGCTACACCTTC. Translating gives CASREVSAGYGYTF.